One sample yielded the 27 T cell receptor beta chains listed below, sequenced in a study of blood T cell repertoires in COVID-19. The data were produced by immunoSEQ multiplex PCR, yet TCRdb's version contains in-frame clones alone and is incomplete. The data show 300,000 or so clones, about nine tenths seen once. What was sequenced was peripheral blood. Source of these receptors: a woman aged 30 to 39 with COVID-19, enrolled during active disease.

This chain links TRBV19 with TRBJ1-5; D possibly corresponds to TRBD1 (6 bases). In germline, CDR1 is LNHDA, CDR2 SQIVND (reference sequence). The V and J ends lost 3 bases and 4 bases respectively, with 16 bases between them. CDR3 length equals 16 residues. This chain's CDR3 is CASSMGAPGVNQPQHF. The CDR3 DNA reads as TGTGCCAGTAGTATGGGCGCCCCAGGGGTAAATCAGCCCCAGCATTTT.

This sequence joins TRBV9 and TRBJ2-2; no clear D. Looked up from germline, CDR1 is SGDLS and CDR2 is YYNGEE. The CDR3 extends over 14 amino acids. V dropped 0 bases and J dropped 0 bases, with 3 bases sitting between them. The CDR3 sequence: CASSVASNTGELFF. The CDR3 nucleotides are TGTGCCAGCAGCGTAGCTTCGAACACCGGGGAGCTGTTTTTT. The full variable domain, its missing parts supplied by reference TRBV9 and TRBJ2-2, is DSGVTQTPKHLITATGQRVTLRCSPRSGDLSVYWYQQSLDQGLQFLIQYYNGEERAKGNILERFSAQQFPDLHSELNLSSLELGDSALYFCASSVASNTGELFFGEGSRLTVL.

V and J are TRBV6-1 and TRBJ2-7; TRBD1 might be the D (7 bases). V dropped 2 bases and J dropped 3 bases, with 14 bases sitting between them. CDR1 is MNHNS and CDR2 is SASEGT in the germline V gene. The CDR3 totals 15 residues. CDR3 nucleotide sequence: TGTGCCAGCAGTGAACACAGGGGAGGAGGCTACGAGCAGTACTTC. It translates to CASSEHRGGGYEQYF.

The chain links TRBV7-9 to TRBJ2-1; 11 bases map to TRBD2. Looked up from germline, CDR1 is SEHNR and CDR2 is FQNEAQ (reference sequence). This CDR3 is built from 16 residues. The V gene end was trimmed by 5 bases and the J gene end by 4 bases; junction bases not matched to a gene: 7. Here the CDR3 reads CASSPEGLAGYNEQFF. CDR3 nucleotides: TGTGCCAGCAGCCCAGAAGGACTAGCGGGTTACAATGAGCAGTTCTTC. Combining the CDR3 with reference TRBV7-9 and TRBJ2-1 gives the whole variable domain DTGVSQNPRHKITKRGQNVTFRCDPISEHNRLYWYRQTLGQGPEFLTYFQNEAQLEKSRLLSDRFSAERPKGSFSTLEIQRTEQGDSAMYLCASSPEGLAGYNEQFFGPGTRLTVL.

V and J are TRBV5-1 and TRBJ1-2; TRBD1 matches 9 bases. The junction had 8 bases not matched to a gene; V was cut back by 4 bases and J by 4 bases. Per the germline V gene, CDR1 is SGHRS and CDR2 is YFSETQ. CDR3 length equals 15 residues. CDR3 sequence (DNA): TGCGCCAGCAGCCGACAACAGGGGGCAAGCTATGGCTACACCTTC. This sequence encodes CASSRQQGASYGYTF.

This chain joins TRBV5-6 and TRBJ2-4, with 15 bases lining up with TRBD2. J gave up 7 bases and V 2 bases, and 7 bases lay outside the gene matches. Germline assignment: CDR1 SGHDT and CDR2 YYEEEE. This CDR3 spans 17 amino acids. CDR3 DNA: TGTGCCAGCAGCTTTGGGACTAGCGGGAGGATGACGAACATTCAGTACTTC. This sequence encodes CASSFGTSGRMTNIQYF.

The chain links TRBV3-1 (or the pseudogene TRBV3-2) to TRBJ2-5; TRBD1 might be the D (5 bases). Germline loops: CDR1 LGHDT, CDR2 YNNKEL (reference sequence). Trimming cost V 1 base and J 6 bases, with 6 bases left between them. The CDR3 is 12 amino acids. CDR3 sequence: CASSQVGQTQYF. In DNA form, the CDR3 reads TGTGCCAGCAGCCAAGTGGGGCAGACCCAGTACTTC.

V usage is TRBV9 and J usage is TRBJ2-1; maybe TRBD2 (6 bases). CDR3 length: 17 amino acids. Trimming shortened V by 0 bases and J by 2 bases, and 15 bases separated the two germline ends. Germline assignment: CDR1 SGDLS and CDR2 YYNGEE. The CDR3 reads CASSVAIREVAYNEQFF. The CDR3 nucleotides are TGTGCCAGCAGCGTAGCTATCAGGGAGGTAGCCTACAATGAGCAGTTCTTC.

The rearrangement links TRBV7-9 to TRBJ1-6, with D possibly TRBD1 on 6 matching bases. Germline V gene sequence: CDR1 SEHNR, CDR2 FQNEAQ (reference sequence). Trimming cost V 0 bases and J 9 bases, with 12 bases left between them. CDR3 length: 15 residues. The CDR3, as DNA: TGTGCCAGCAGCTTAGCCACAGGGCAGGGTTCACCCCTCCACTTT. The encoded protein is CASSLATGQGSPLHF.

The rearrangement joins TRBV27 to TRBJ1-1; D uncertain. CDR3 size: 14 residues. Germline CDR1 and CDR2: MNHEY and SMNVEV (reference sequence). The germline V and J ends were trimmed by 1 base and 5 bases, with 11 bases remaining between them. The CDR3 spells CASSLFGPGTEAFF. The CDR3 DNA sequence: TGTGCCAGCAGTTTATTTGGGCCGGGAACTGAAGCTTTCTTT.

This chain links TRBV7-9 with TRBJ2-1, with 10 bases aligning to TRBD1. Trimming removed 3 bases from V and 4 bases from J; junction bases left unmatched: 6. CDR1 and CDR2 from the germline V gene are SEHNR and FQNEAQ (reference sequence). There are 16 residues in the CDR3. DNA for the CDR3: TGTGCCAGCAGCTTGGCCGGGACAGGGGTTTACAATGAGCAGTTCTTC. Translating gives CASSLAGTGVYNEQFF.

CDR3 sequence reads: CASSPGQGSGNTIYF. In nucleotides, the CDR3 is TGCGCCAGCAGCCCGGGACAAGGCTCTGGAAACACCATATATTTT. The V call is TRBV5-1, the J call TRBJ1-3; D is perhaps TRBD1 (6 bases). The germline CDR1 and CDR2 sequences are SGHRS and YFSETQ. V lost 4 bases to trimming and J lost 0 bases, with 11 bases between them. The length of the CDR3 is 15 residues.

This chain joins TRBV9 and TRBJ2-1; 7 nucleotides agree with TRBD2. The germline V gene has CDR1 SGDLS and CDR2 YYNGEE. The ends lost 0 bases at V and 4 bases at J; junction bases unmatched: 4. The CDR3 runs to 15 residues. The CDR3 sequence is CASSVASGGYNEQFF. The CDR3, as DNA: TGTGCCAGCAGCGTAGCGTCGGGGGGATACAATGAGCAGTTCTTC.

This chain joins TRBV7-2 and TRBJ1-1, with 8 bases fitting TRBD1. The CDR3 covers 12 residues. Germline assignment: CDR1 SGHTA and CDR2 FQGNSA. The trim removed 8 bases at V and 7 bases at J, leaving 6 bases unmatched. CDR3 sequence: CASDRGLGEAFF. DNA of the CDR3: TGTGCCAGCGACAGGGGTTTGGGTGAAGCTTTCTTT.

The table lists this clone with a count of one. CDR3 sequence: CASRKTELYNSPLHF. CDR3 DNA: TGCGCCAGCAGAAAGACAGAGCTCTATAATTCACCCCTCCACTTT. The rearrangement joins TRBV10-1 to TRBJ1-6; a weak D match, TRBD1 (5 bases). This CDR3 region has 15 residues. CDR1 WNHNN and CDR2 SYGVQD come from the germline V gene (reference sequence). Trimming stripped 6 bases from V and 3 bases from J, with 12 bases between.

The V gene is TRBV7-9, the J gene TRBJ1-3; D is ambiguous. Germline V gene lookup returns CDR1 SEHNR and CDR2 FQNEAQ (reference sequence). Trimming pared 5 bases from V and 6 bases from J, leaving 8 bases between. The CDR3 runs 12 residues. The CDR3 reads CASSAIPNTIYF. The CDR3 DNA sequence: TGTGCCAGCAGCGCTATTCCAAACACCATATATTTT.

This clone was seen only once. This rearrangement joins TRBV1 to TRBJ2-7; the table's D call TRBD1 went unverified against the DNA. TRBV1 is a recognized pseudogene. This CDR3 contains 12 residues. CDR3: CTSNHDRYEQYF. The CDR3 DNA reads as TGCACCAGCAACCACGACAGGTACGAGCAGTACTTC.

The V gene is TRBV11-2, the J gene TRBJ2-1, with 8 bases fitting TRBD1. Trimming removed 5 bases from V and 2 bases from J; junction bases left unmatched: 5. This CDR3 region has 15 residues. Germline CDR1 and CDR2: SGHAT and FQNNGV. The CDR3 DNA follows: TGTGCCAGCAGCGGAGACAGGGGAACCTACAATGAGCAGTTCTTC. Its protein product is CASSGDRGTYNEQFF.

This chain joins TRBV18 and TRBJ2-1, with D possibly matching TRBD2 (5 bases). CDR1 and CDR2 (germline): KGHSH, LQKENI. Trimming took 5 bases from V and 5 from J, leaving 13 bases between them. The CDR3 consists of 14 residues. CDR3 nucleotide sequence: TGTGCCAGCTCAGCCGTAGCGACTGACAATGAGCAGTTCTTC. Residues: CASSAVATDNEQFF. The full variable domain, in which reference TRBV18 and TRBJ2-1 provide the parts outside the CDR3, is NAGVMQNPRHLVRRRGQEARLRCSPMKGHSHVYWYRQLPEEGLKFMVYLQKENIIDESGMPKERFSAEFPKEGPSILRIQQVVRGDSAAYFCASSAVATDNEQFFGPGTRLTVL.

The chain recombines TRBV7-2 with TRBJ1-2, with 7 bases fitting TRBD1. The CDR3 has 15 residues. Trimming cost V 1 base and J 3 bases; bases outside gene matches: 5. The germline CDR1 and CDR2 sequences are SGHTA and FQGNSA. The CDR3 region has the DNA TGTGCCAGCAGCTTAGTGGGGACAGATCACTATGGCTACACCTTC. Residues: CASSLVGTDHYGYTF.

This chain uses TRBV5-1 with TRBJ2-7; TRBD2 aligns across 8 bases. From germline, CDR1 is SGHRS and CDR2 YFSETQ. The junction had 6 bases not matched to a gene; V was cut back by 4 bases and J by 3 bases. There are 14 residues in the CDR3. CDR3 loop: CASSPSGRGYEQYF. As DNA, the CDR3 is TGCGCCAGCAGCCCGAGCGGGAGAGGCTACGAGCAGTACTTC.

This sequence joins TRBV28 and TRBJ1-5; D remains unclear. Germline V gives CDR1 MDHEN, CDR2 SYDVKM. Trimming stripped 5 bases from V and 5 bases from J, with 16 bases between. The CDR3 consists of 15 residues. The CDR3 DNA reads TGTGCCAGCAGTCCCGGGAGGGTGTCCTATCAGCCCCAGCATTTT. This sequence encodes CASSPGRVSYQPQHF.

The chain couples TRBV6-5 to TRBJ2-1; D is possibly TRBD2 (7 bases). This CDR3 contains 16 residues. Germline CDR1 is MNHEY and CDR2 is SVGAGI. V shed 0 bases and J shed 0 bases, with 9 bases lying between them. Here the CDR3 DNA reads TGTGCCAGCAGTTACTCGAGGGGGGGCTCCTACAATGAGCAGTTCTTC. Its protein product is CASSYSRGGSYNEQFF.

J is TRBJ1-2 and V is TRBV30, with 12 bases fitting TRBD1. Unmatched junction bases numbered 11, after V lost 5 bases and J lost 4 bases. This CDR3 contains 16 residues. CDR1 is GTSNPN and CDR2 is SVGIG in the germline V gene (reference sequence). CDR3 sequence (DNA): TGTGCCTGGGGTGATACCGGGACAGGGGGCGTCTATGGCTACACCTTC. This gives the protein CAWGDTGTGGVYGYTF.

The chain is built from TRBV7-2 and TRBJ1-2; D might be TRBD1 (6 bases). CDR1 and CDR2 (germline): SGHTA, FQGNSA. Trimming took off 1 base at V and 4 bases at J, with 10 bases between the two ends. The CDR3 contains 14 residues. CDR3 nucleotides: TGTGCCAGCAGCTTAGGACAGGCTCTCTATGGCTACACCTTC. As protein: CASSLGQALYGYTF.

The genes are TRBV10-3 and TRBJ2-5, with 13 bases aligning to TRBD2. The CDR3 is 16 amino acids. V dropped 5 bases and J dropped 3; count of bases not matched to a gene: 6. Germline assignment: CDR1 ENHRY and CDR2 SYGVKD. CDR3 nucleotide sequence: TGTGCCATCAGTACCGGGACTAGCGGGAAGGAAGAGACCCAGTACTTC. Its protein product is CAISTGTSGKEETQYF.

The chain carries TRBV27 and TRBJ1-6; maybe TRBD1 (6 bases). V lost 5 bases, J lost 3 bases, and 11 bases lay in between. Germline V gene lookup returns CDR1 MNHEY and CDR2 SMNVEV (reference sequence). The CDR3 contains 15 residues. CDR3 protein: CASSPQGLYNSPLHF. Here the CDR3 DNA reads TGTGCCAGCAGTCCACAGGGCCTCTATAATTCACCCCTCCACTTT.